The clone carrying this T cell receptor beta chain was found many times. The sample is drawn from a study of CD8 T cells in ankylosing spondylitis. The CDR3 has 13 amino acids. Trimming shortened V by 5 bases and J by 13 bases, and 18 bases separated the two germline ends. Germline V gene data show CDR1 as SEHNR and CDR2 as FQNEAQ (reference sequence). TCRdb re-called the 5' RACE reads through MiXCR, storing one row per CDR3 protein. This table has about 230,000 distinct CDR3 sequences, less than 9.5% appearing once. The receptor was derived from a female donor with ankylosing spondylitis or in good health (not recorded which). The gene calls are TRBV7-9 and TRBJ2-1, with no clear D. The sequencing sample was made of blood, either unsorted or a sorted T cell fraction (not recorded which). The CDR3 DNA sequence: TGTGCCAGCAGCCGTGAAAGCCTAGAGGTCCAGTTCTTC. It codes for CASSRESLEVQFF.